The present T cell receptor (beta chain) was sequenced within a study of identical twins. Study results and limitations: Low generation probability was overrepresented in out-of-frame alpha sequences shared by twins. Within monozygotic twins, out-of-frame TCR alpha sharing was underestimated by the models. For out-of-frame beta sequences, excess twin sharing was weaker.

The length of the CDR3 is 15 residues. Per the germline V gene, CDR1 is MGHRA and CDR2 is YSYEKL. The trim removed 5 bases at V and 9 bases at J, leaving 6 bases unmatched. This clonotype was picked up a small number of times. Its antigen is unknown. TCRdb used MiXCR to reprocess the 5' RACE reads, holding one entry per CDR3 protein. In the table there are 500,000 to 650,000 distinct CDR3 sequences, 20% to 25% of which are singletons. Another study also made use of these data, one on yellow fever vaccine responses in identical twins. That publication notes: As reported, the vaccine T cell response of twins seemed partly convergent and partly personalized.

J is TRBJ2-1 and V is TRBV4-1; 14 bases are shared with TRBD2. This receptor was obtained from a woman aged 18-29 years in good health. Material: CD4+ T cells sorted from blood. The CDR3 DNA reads TGCGCCAGCAGCAGACTAGCGGGGGGGGCGGGTGAGCAGTTCTTC. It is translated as CASSRLAGGAGEQFF.